The clone carrying this TCR beta chain has a handful of counts. V lost 5 bases, J lost 7 bases, and 15 bases lay in between. The CDR3 extends over 14 amino acids. Germline values: CDR1 SEHNR, CDR2 FQNEAQ (reference sequence). They built TCR cDNA with 5'RACE template switching, a step that put in a universal primer site and UMIs. TCRdb re-called the 5' RACE reads with MiXCR, one entry per CDR3 protein. The sample lists over 300,000 distinct CDR3 sequences, over 4% seen once, with 20% to 25% in the top ten. The data are from a study of T cells after yellow fever vaccination. The input for sequencing was PBMCs, taken 5 days after the yellow fever booster vaccination. The J gene is TRBJ2-4, the V gene TRBV7-9; TRBD1 or TRBD2 may be the D gene (7 bases each). The source is a man younger than 35 who received the YFV17D yellow fever vaccine. The CDR3 region is CASSASGTDNIQYF. CDR3 DNA: TGTGCCAGCAGCGCAAGCGGGACAGACAACATTCAGTACTTC.